This entry concerns a single T cell receptor beta chain. What it binds is unknown. Treatment here: oral pan-JAK inhibitor, 5-10 mg twice daily. Individuals with alopecia areata gave both lesional scalp punch biopsies and peripheral blood for collection. Sorting of PBMCs yielded the CD4+ and CD8+ T cells. The data are from a study of CD8+ T cells in alopecia areata. About the research overall: The tofacitinib course ran for 6 to 18 months and was followed by 6 months off drug.

CDR3 length: 16 amino acids. Germline V gene data show CDR1 as SNHLY and CDR2 as FYNNEI. Trimming at V came to 3 bases and at J to 2 bases, leaving 6 bases not matched to a gene. Broader study findings: Tofacitinib significantly decreased scalp clonality and expanded CD8+ clones among top 100.

Extracted RNA was reverse transcribed into cDNA, the sequencing template. Using immunoSEQ multiplex PCR, the repertoire was profiled, and TCRdb retains in-frame clones only, with some absent. The table includes 150,000 to 200,000 clones, approximately 49% detected once. This specimen consisted of CD8+ T cells sorted from blood, obtained around week 54, from a patient treated with tofacitinib. J is TRBJ2-4 and V is TRBV2; 8 bases match TRBD1. This receptor was obtained from a human donor with alopecia areata. DNA for the CDR3: TGTGCCAGCAGTGACGGTGGCAGGGGGCCCAAAAACATTCAGTACTTC. This sequence encodes CASSDGGRGPKNIQYF. The complete variable domain, with remaining parts taken from reference TRBV2 and TRBJ2-4, reads EPEVTQTPSHQVTQMGQEVILRCVPISNHLYFYWYRQILGQKVEFLVSFYNNEISEKSEIFDDQFSVERPDGSNFTLKIRSTKLEDSAMYFCASSDGGRGPKNIQYFGAGTRLSVL.